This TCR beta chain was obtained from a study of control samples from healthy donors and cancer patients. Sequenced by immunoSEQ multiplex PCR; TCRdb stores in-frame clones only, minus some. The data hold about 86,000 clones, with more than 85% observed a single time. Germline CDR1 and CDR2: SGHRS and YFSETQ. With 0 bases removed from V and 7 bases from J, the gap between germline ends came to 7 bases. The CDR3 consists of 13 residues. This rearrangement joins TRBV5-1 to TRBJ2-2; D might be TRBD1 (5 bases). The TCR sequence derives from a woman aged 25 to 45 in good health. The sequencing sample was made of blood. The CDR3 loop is CASSLEGVGELFF. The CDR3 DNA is TGCGCCAGCAGCTTGGAAGGGGTCGGGGAGCTGTTTTTT.